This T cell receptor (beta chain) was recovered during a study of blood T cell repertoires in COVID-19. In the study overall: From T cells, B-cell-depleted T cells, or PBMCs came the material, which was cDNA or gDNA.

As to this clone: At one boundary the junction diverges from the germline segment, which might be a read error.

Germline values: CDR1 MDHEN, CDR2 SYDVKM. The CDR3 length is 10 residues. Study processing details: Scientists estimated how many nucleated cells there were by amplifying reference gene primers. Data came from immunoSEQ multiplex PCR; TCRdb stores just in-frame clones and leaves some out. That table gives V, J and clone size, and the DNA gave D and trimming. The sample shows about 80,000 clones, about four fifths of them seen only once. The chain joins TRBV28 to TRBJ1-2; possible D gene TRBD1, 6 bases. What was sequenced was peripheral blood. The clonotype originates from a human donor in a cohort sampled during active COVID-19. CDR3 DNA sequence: TGTGCCAGCAGAGGACCAAGGGACAACTTC. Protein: CASRGPRDNF.